This T cell receptor beta chain is drawn from a study of control samples from healthy donors and cancer patients. CDR1 and CDR2 from the germline V gene are SGHDT and YYEEEE. CDR3 length equals 15 residues. V gave up 5 bases and J gave up 5 bases, with 19 bases separating them. Profiled with immunoSEQ multiplex PCR; TCRdb holds only in-frame clones, not every one. Of fewer than 30,000 clones detected, more than 75% appear once; the ten largest clones hold 1.5% to 2%. The chain links TRBV5-6 to TRBJ2-5; tentative D call: TRBD2 (7 bases). The specimen was PBMCs. The receptor was derived from a woman aged 40 to 50 with lung cancer. CDR3 region: CASSYDIQGGETQYF. CDR3 DNA sequence: TGTGCCAGCAGTTATGACATACAGGGAGGGGAGACCCAGTACTTC. The variable domain in full, with the rest retrieved from reference TRBV5-6 and TRBJ2-5, is DAGVTQSPTHLIKTRGQQVTLRCSPKSGHDTVSWYQQALGQGPQFIFQYYEEEERQRGNFPDRFSGHQFPNYSSELNVNALLLGDSALYLCASSYDIQGGETQYFGPGTRLLVL.